The subject of this entry is one T cell receptor (beta chain). No antigen is known for it. The CDR3 end lies 3 residues beyond the end of the read and is filled in from the germline J gene. The sample originates from a study of T cell clonality in common variable immunodeficiency. Findings of the study overall: CVID subjects shared fewer TCRbeta clones than healthy controls did. Common variable immunodeficiency TCR beta sequences reportedly had fewer deletions and N-nucleotide insertions.

Caucasian heritage predominated among both patients and controls. Germline values: CDR1 SEHNR, CDR2 FQNEAQ (reference sequence). The V end was cut by 5 bases, the J end by 3 bases, with 8 bases between. The CDR3 consists of 12 residues. Control and CVID samples contributed equal amounts of genomic DNA. Generated by immunoSEQ multiplex PCR, the TCRdb table keeps only in-frame clones and is missing some. This sample has tens of thousands of clones and no singletons, with 6% in the ten largest. The specimen sequenced was peripheral blood mononuclear cells. The sequence was collected from a human donor with common variable immunodeficiency. V usage is TRBV7-9 and J usage is TRBJ2-7; tentative D call: TRBD1 (5 bases). This chain's CDR3 is CASSDDSYEQYF. CDR3 DNA (partial): TGTGCCAGCAGCGATGACAGCTACGAG.